A selection of T cell receptor beta chains follows, all from one sample in a study of shared clonotypes between healthy human individuals. TCRdb's copy holds only in-frame clones and misses some; the assay was immunoSEQ multiplex PCR. The data contain 1.6 million or so clones, roughly 96% of them seen just once; the ten biggest clones take up approximately 1.1%. Source material: naive CD4+ T cells sorted from blood. The receptors derive from a man younger than 45 in good health. CDR3s include the opening cysteine and the closing phenylalanine or tryptophan. The order of the fields is D gene, J gene, V gene, CDR3 DNA, CDR3 protein. A D gene is named only where the DNA matches it firmly.

NA | TRBJ2-3 | TRBV28 | TGTGCCAGCAGTTTACGAGGTGGACTCCGGGGGGATACGCAGTATTTT | CASSLRGGLRGDTQYF
NA | TRBJ2-7 | TRBV7-9 | TGTGCCAGCAGCCTCAGGGCCCCCTACGAGCAGTACTTC | CASSLRAPYEQYF
NA | TRBJ2-1 | TRBV15 | TGTGCCACCAGCAGAGATAATGTGAAAAACAATGAGCAGTTCTTC | CATSRDNVKNNEQFF
TRBD2 | TRBJ2-3 | TRBV5-4 | TGTGCCAGCAGCTTGGGAGCGGGAGGGCTCACAGATACGCAGTATTTT | CASSLGAGGLTDTQYF
NA | TRBJ1-2 | TRBV12-5 | TGTGCTAGTGGTCCGACGGGGCCCCACTATGGCTACACCTTC | CASGPTGPHYGYTF
TRBD1 | TRBJ2-5 | TRBV18 | TGTGCCAGCTCACCTGGGACAGGAGGAGAGGAGACCCAGTACTTC | CASSPGTGGEETQYF
NA | TRBJ1-1 | TRBV5-1 | TGCGCCAGCAGCTTGGACCCAGACCCCGGCACTGAAGCTTTCTTT | CASSLDPDPGTEAFF
NA | TRBJ2-1 | TRBV5-1 | TGCGCCAGCAGGACGGACGGGCTTACGAATGAGCAGTTCTTC | CASRTDGLTNEQFF
NA | TRBJ2-1 | TRBV28 | TGTGCCAGCAGTTTACTCGGCGCGAGCTCCTACAATGAGCAGTTCTTC | CASSLLGASSYNEQFF
TRBD1 | TRBJ1-1 | TRBV27 | TGTGCCAGCAGAAGACAGGGCGGCGTCGGTGTCACTGAAGCTTTCTTT | CASRRQGGVGVTEAFF
NA | TRBJ2-1 | TRBV6-5 | TGTGCCAGCAGTTACGGGATGAGGACCTACAATGAGCAGTTCTTC | CASSYGMRTYNEQFF
NA | TRBJ2-5 | TRBV11-2 | TGTGCCAGCAGCTTTGTTCCCGGGACAAAAAAAGAGACCCAGTACTTC | CASSFVPGTKKETQYF
NA | TRBJ2-2 | TRBV29-1 | TGCAGCGTGGGGTCAGGGTTGAGATCACTCACCGGGGAGCTGTTTTTT | CSVGSGLRSLTGELFF
TRBD1 | TRBJ1-1 | TRBV2 | TGTGCCAGCAGTGAACGGACAGGGGCAACTGAAGCTTTCTTT | CASSERTGATEAFF
TRBD2 | TRBJ2-5 | TRBV6-6 | TGTGCCAGCAGATCTAGCGGGGTTCAAGAGACCCAGTACTTC | CASRSSGVQETQYF